Listed below are T cell receptor beta chains from one sample, sequenced in a study of blood T cell repertoires in COVID-19. TCRdb's table, derived via immunoSEQ multiplex PCR, lists solely in-frame clones and lacks some. The sample holds approximately 130,000 clones; around 82% are singletons and the top ten take 12%. The source material was peripheral blood. The receptors were sampled from a human donor in a cohort sampled during active COVID-19. The CDR3 runs from the conserved cysteine through the conserved F or W. Fields, in order: J gene, D gene, V gene, clone size, CDR3 DNA, CDR3 protein. D genes are given only for firm matches. Part of the rows lack a size; the others show once, few, many or a class for expanded clones.

TRBJ2-7	TRBD1	TRBV7-8	NA	TGTGCCAGCAGCGTAGACCGGGACAGGGGCTACGAGCAGTACTTC	CASSVDRDRGYEQYF
TRBJ1-2	NA	TRBV3-1/TRBV3-2	NA	TGTGCCAGCAGCCAAGGGTCTAATAACTATGGCTACACCTTC	CASSQGSNNYGYTF
TRBJ2-7	NA	TRBV12-5	NA	TGTGCTAGTGGTTTGGTCCCGGGGGAGAGCTCCTACGAGCAGTACTTC	CASGLVPGESSYEQYF
TRBJ2-3	TRBD1	TRBV6-1	NA	TGTGCCAGCAGAGAAATCCGGGGACAGGGTCCCACAGATACGCAGTATTTT	CASREIRGQGPTDTQYF
TRBJ1-6	TRBD1	TRBV2	few	TGTGCCAGCAGTGAAGGGGACAGGGACTGGGCATATAATTCACCCCTCCACTTT	CASSEGDRDWAYNSPLHF
TRBJ1-2	NA	TRBV6-2/TRBV6-3	few	TGTGCCAGCAGTTTGCTCCGGGGTAACTATGGCTACACCTTC	CASSLLRGNYGYTF
TRBJ1-3	NA	TRBV10-2	NA	TGCGCCAGCAGAGGTGACATCTCCTCTGGAAACACCATATATTTT	CASRGDISSGNTIYF
TRBJ2-1	TRBD2	TRBV6-2/TRBV6-3	NA	TGTGCCAGCAGTTACTCAGCGGCGGGGGGGTACAATGAGCAGTTCTTC	CASSYSAAGGYNEQFF
TRBJ1-4	NA	TRBV4-1	NA	TGCGCCAGCAGCCAAGAGTACCTGGGGGGAGGGGAAAAACTGTTTTTT	CASSQEYLGGGEKLFF
TRBJ1-3	TRBD1	TRBV19	NA	TGTGCCAGTAGCCCCGAGGGGGCGAGAAACACCATATATTTT	CASSPEGARNTIYF
TRBJ1-2	NA	TRBV6-5	NA	TGTGCCAGCACCGACGGGGAGGGCTACACCTTC	CASTDGEGYTF
TRBJ2-7	TRBD1	TRBV6-5	once	TGTGCCAGCAGGGGGACAGCTATTTGGGAGCAGTACTTC	CASRGTAIWEQYF
TRBJ1-2	NA	TRBV18	NA	TGTGCCAGCTCACCAGACAGGACCTCGGGATATGGCTACACCTTC	CASSPDRTSGYGYTF
TRBJ1-1	NA	TRBV3-1/TRBV3-2	NA	TGTGCCAGCAGCCAGGTTCAGGGGACCACTGAAGCTTTCTTT	CASSQVQGTTEAFF
TRBJ2-3	NA	TRBV27	NA	TGTCCCTGCCAAAACGAGCCCTTACTTAGCACAGATACGCAGTATTTT	CPCQNEPLLSTDTQYF
TRBJ2-7	TRBD1	TRBV7-2	few	TGTGCCAGCATCCGGGACAGGGGCGGATACGAGCAGTACTTC	CASIRDRGGYEQYF
TRBJ2-7	NA	TRBV2	NA	TGTGCCAGCAGTGATTGGGGAGTAGGTTACGAGCAGTACTTC	CASSDWGVGYEQYF
TRBJ1-4	TRBD1	TRBV28	NA	TGTGCCAGCAGTTTTACGGGACAGACTAATGAAAAACTGTTTTTT	CASSFTGQTNEKLFF
TRBJ1-2	TRBD1	TRBV11-2	NA	TGTGCCAGCAGCCGGGACAGGGGCTATGGCTACACCTTC	CASSRDRGYGYTF
TRBJ1-5	NA	TRBV4-1	NA	TGCGCCAGCAGCCAAGATGCAGTCTATCAGCCCCAGCATTTT	CASSQDAVYQPQHF
TRBJ2-5	TRBD2	TRBV19	NA	TGTGCCAGTAGCTCTCAGCGGGGGGAGACCCAGTACTTC	CASSSQRGETQYF
TRBJ2-2	NA	TRBV12-2	once	TGTGCAAGTCGCCCAGTTGAAGGGGAGGACACCGGGGAGCTGTTTTTT	CASRPVEGEDTGELFF
TRBJ2-2	NA	TRBV5-6	once	TGTGCCAGCAGCTGGGGGCGACGGCTCACCGGGGAGCTGTTTTTT	CASSWGRRLTGELFF
TRBJ1-4	NA	TRBV3-1/TRBV3-2	few	TGTGCCAGCAGCCCCGCAAGGGGGTACAATGAAAAACTGTTTTTT	CASSPARGYNEKLFF
TRBJ2-7	NA	TRBV19	NA	TGTGCCAGTAGTATCATCGGGCCCAGGGACGAGCAGTACTTC	CASSIIGPRDEQYF
TRBJ2-5	TRBD1	TRBV19	NA	TGTGTCGACAGGGGGCATGAGACCCAGTACTTC	CVDRGHETQYF
TRBJ1-2	TRBD1	TRBV11-1	NA	TGTGCCAGCAGCTTAGCGGTCAGGTCCGGGACAGGGGGCGGGGATGGCTACACCTTC	CASSLAVRSGTGGGDGYTF
TRBJ2-2	NA	TRBV9	once	TGTGCCAGCAGCGTTAGCGGGAACACCGGGGAGCTGTTTTTT	CASSVSGNTGELFF
TRBJ2-4	NA	TRBV5-8	NA	TGTGCCAGCAGCTCGGGAGTAAGAATGTGGCAGGGGGTAGCCAAAAACATTCAGTACTTC	CASSSGVRMWQGVAKNIQYF
TRBJ2-1	NA	TRBV5-1	NA	TGCGCCAGCAGCTTGGCGGGGGTTGAGCAGTTCTTC	CASSLAGVEQFF
TRBJ1-2	NA	TRBV12-3/TRBV12-4	NA	TGTGCCAGCAGTTTCGGGGGGACGGGTGGCTACACCTTC	CASSFGGTGGYTF
TRBJ1-3	NA	TRBV6-6	NA	TGTGCCAGCAGTTACTCGATAGCCGGGGGTAGAGACACCATATATTTT	CASSYSIAGGRDTIYF
TRBJ2-7	NA	TRBV13	NA	TGTGCCAGCAGATATTCCACCGGGTACTCCTACGAGCAGTACTTC	CASRYSTGYSYEQYF
TRBJ2-3	NA	TRBV5-1	NA	TGCGCCAGCAGCTTGGTGGGGCCCCCGAGTGGGGATACGCAGTATTTT	CASSLVGPPSGDTQYF
TRBJ2-3	NA	TRBV6-5	NA	TGTGCCAGCAGCCCCCTAGCGAACACAGATACGCAGTATTTT	CASSPLANTDTQYF
TRBJ2-1	NA	TRBV7-9	NA	TGTGCCAGCAGCGTCATAAACCAGGGTGGTGAGCAGTTCTTC	CASSVINQGGEQFF
TRBJ1-4	NA	TRBV7-9	NA	TGTGCCAGCACTCCGGGGGGTCGGTCTAATGAAAAACTGTTTTTT	CASTPGGRSNEKLFF
TRBJ2-1	TRBD2	TRBV28	once	TGTGCCAGCCCCCCGGGACTAGCGGGCAACAATGAGCAGTTCTTC	CASPPGLAGNNEQFF
TRBJ2-2	TRBD2	TRBV6-2/TRBV6-3	NA	TGTGCCAGCAGTTACGGACTAGCGGCCGGGGAGCTGTTTTTT	CASSYGLAAGELFF
TRBJ1-2	NA	TRBV4-3	NA	TGCGCCAGCAGCCAAGACAAACTAAACTATGGCTACACCTTC	CASSQDKLNYGYTF
TRBJ2-3	TRBD2	TRBV4-3	NA	TGCGCCAGCAGCCAAGATCCGCGGGGGGGGCATCTGAATACGCAGTATTTT	CASSQDPRGGHLNTQYF
TRBJ2-7	NA	TRBV2	NA	TGTGCCAGCAGTACAGGAGTTAGCTCCTACGAGCAGTACTTC	CASSTGVSSYEQYF
TRBJ1-1	TRBD1	TRBV7-9	NA	TGTGCCAGCAGCCTAAATGGACAGGGGGCGAACACTGAAGCTTTCTTT	CASSLNGQGANTEAFF
TRBJ1-4	TRBD1	TRBV4-1	NA	TGCGCCAGCAGCCCTGGACAGGGACAAGAAAAACTGTTTTTT	CASSPGQGQEKLFF
TRBJ2-5	NA	TRBV19	NA	TGTGCCAGTAGTACCCAGGGCCGGAGAGGTACCCAGTACTTC	CASSTQGRRGTQYF
TRBJ1-4	NA	TRBV3-1/TRBV3-2	NA	TGTGCCAGCAGCCAAGATGGACTTAATGAAAAACTGTTTTTT	CASSQDGLNEKLFF
TRBJ2-1	NA	TRBV12-3/TRBV12-4	once	TGTGCCAGCACCCCCGGGACCTACAATGAGCAGTTCTTC	CASTPGTYNEQFF
TRBJ2-1	TRBD2	TRBV5-1	NA	TGCGCCAGCAGCTTGCCCCTAGCGGGGGGGCCCGATGAGCAGTTCTTC	CASSLPLAGGPDEQFF
TRBJ2-1	TRBD2	TRBV19	few	TGTGCCAGTAGTGCGAGCGGGGCGAGCTCCTACAATGAGCAGTTCTTC	CASSASGASSYNEQFF
TRBJ2-7	NA	TRBV5-1	few	TGCGCCAGCAGCTCCACCGCGGGAACCTACGAGCAGTACTTC	CASSSTAGTYEQYF